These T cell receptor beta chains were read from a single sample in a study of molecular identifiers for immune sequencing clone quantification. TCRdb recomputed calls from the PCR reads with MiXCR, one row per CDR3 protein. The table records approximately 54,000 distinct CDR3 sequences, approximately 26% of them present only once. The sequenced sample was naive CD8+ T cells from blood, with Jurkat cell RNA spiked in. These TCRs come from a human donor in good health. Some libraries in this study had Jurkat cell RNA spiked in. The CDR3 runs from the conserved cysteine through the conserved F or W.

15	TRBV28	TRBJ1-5	CASSFGRGINQPQHF
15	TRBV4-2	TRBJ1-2	CASSQDLLATYGYTF
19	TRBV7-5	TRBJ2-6	CISVPGKGSTRGGANVLTF
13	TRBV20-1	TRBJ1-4	CSARDLAGVKLFF
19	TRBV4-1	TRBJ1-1	CASSQVTGQDHPFGTEAFF
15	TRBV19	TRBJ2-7	CASSMGTGISYEQYF
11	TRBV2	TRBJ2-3	CASSDVSQLDF
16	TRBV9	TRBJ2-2	CASVDRDRANTGELFF
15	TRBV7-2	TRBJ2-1	CASSSPGTGYNEQFF
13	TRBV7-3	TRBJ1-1	CASSTGPSAEAFF
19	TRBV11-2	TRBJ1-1	CASSLIFGAALNMNTEAFF
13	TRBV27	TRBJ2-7	CASSWGKAYEQYF
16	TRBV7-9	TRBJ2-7	CASSLGDGRPSYEQYF
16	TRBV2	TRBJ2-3	CASSGTSGTSTDTQYF
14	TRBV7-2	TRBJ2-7	CASSGVAGLYEQYF
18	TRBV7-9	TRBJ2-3	CASSPPSKRTGTTDTQYF
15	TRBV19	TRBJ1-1	CASSIAGGSNTEAFF
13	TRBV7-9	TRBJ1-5	CASSLTGNQPQHF
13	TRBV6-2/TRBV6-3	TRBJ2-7	CAGGGLISYEQYF
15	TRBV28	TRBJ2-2	CASSLRDRDAGELFF